The 21 T cell receptor beta chains below all came from one sample that was sequenced in a study of T cell responses to AZD1222 COVID-19 vaccine. Clones were read by immunoSEQ multiplex PCR, and TCRdb kept only the in-frame ones, dropping some. The sample has 90,000 to 130,000 clones, about four fifths seen once; the top ten hold about 9%. Specimen: peripheral blood, collected on day 0 of AZD1222 vaccination. The receptor set was obtained from an adult in good health.

The V call is TRBV18, the J call TRBJ1-1; D gene ambiguous. The CDR3 loop spans 13 amino acids. V dropped 6 bases and J dropped 1 base, with 9 bases sitting between them. CDR1 is KGHSH, CDR2 LQKENI, per germline. DNA of the CDR3: TGTGCCAGCTCTCAGACACAGAACACTGAAGCTTTCTTT. Residues: CASSQTQNTEAFF.

This clone was detected only once. The chain recombines TRBV21-1 with TRBJ1-1. TRBV21-1 is described as a pseudogene. CDR3 length: 11 residues. CDR3 loop: CASTSRTEAFF. The CDR3 region has the DNA TGTGCCAGTACCTCGAGGACTGAAGCTTTCTTT.

J is TRBJ1-5 and V is TRBV7-9; D gene unclear. Between the trimmed V and J ends, which lost 5 bases and 0 bases, there was a span of 8 bases. This CDR3 is 14 amino acids long. Germline CDR1 is SEHNR and CDR2 is FQNEAQ (reference sequence). The CDR3 is CASSRDHSNQPQHF. CDR3 DNA: TGTGCCAGCAGCCGGGATCATAGCAATCAGCCCCAGCATTTT.

The CDR3 here is CASTSGGLETQYF. The CDR3 DNA reads TGCGCCAGCACTAGCGGGGGTTTGGAGACCCAGTACTTC. J is TRBJ2-5 and V is TRBV5-1; 10 nucleotides agree with TRBD2. Germline-derived CDR1 and CDR2 are SGHRS and YFSETQ. After removal of 6 bases from V and 5 bases from J, the junction contained 4 bases not matched to a gene. CDR3 length: 13 residues.

The sample holds one count of this clone. V is TRBV5-1 and J is TRBJ1-2; D uncertain. Germline V gene data show CDR1 as SGHRS and CDR2 as YFSETQ. Trimming took 4 bases from V and 0 from J, leaving 13 bases between them. There are 15 residues in the CDR3. CDR3 DNA sequence: TGCGCCAGCAGCCCGACACCGAGCCCTAACTATGGCTACACCTTC. Translating gives CASSPTPSPNYGYTF.

The chain joins TRBV10-3 to TRBJ1-6; 7 bases map to TRBD1. This CDR3 has 18 residues. V shed 2 bases and J 0 bases; nucleotides not matched to a gene: 7. Germline CDR1 reads ENHRY; CDR2 reads SYGVKD. CDR3 sequence (DNA): TGTGCCATCAGTGAGGACAGGGTGGGGAGCTCCTATAATTCACCCCTCCACTTT. This codes for CAISEDRVGSSYNSPLHF.

This chain connects TRBV19 to TRBJ1-1, with a possible D match to TRBD1 (6 bases). V lost 4 bases to trimming and J lost 10 bases, with 31 bases between them. The CDR3 consists of 18 residues. The germline V gene has CDR1 LNHDA and CDR2 SQIVND (reference sequence). The CDR3 nucleotides read TGTGCCAGTAGTAAATCCTCCGGGGGGCTGACAGACTGGCGGGTAGCTTTCTTT. Its protein is CASSKSSGGLTDWRVAFF.

This clone was seen more than once but under ten times. J is TRBJ2-3 and V is TRBV21-1. TRBV21-1 represents a pseudogene. This CDR3 has 16 residues. In DNA, the CDR3 is TGTGCCAGCAGCAAAGCGTGGGGGATTCGCACAGATACGCAGTATTTT. Protein: CASSKAWGIRTDTQYF.

The chain combines TRBV7-9 with TRBJ1-6; D not certain. Germline CDR1 is SEHNR and CDR2 is FQNEAQ (reference sequence). This CDR3 has 15 amino acids. With 0 bases removed from V and 3 bases from J, the gap between germline ends came to 6 bases. The CDR3 loop is CASSLAEYYNSPLHF. The CDR3 region has the DNA TGTGCCAGCAGCTTAGCAGAGTACTATAATTCACCCCTCCACTTT.

The CDR3 is CASSYSLDNEQFF. The CDR3 DNA reads TGTGCCAGCAGTTACTCGCTTGACAATGAGCAGTTCTTC. This chain joins TRBV6-5 and TRBJ2-1; D is unresolved. V was cut by 0 bases and J by 5 bases, with 5 bases left in between. The germline V gene encodes CDR1 MNHEY and CDR2 SVGAGI. The CDR3 contains 13 residues.

J is TRBJ2-2 and V is TRBV18; possibly TRBD1 for D (6 bases). The germline V and J ends were trimmed by 3 bases and 5 bases, with 16 bases remaining between them. From germline, CDR1 is KGHSH and CDR2 LQKENI. The CDR3 has 16 residues. The CDR3 coding sequence is TGTGCCAGCTCACCCGCGAGAGGGGACATAACCGGGGAGCTGTTTTTT. Translating gives CASSPARGDITGELFF.

The rearrangement joins TRBV6-5 to TRBJ1-2; 8 nucleotides align to TRBD1. CDR1 MNHEY and CDR2 SVGAGI come from the germline V gene. After removal of 2 bases from V and 7 bases from J, the junction contained 6 bases not matched to a gene. This CDR3 has 14 residues. The DNA of the CDR3 is TGTGCCAGCAGTTACGGGCAGGGGGCTGGTGGCTACACCTTC. Protein product: CASSYGQGAGGYTF.

This rearrangement joins TRBV4-1 to TRBJ2-2; no firm D call. Germline lookup yields CDR1 MGHRA and CDR2 YSYEKL. V gave up 3 bases and J gave up 0 bases, with 14 bases separating them. This CDR3 comprises 17 residues. The CDR3 sequence is CASSQASLYANTGELFF. The CDR3 DNA sequence: TGCGCCAGCAGCCAGGCCTCATTGTACGCGAACACCGGGGAGCTGTTTTTT.

The sample holds a few counts of this clone. The rearrangement links TRBV7-9 to TRBJ1-6; D remains ambiguous. Trimming removed 6 bases at V and 7 bases at J, with 7 bases between. The CDR3 runs 12 residues. Germline V CDR1 and CDR2: SEHNR, FQNEAQ (reference sequence). The CDR3 sequence: CASREGNSPLHF. CDR3 in DNA: TGTGCCAGCAGAGAAGGGAATTCACCCCTCCACTTT.

The chain uses TRBV28 and TRBJ2-7; TRBD1 matches 12 bases. Germline V gives CDR1 MDHEN, CDR2 SYDVKM. The trim removed 4 bases at V and 5 bases at J, leaving 6 bases unmatched. The CDR3 is made up of 15 amino acids. CDR3 residues: CASSWHGTGGNEQYF. The DNA for the CDR3 is TGTGCCAGCAGTTGGCACGGGACAGGGGGCAACGAGCAGTACTTC.

V is TRBV7-8 and J is TRBJ1-3, with D possibly matching TRBD1 (5 bases). This CDR3 region has 14 residues. Deletions cut 0 bases from V and 2 bases from J, with 5 bases between. The V gene's germline CDR1 is SGHVS and CDR2 FQNEAQ. DNA of the CDR3: TGTGCCAGCAGCTTAGCAGGGGCTGGAAACACCATATATTTT. It specifies CASSLAGAGNTIYF.

Comment on this clone: Within the sample, other DNA sequences also encode this same CDR3. This rearrangement joins TRBV18 to TRBJ1-5, with D possibly being TRBD1 (6 bases). This CDR3 contains 15 residues. V was trimmed by 3 bases and J by 4 bases, leaving 13 bases between them. CDR1 KGHSH and CDR2 LQKENI come from the germline V gene. The CDR3 loop is CASSPGTGANQPQHF. The CDR3 coding sequence is TGTGCCAGCTCACCGGGAACGGGGGCTAATCAGCCCCAGCATTTT.

This clone was recorded only once. The chain joins TRBV28 to TRBJ2-6, with D maybe TRBD1 (6 bases). This CDR3 contains 14 residues. Germline V CDR1 and CDR2: MDHEN, SYDVKM. V shed 7 bases and J shed 2 bases, with 9 bases lying between them. CDR3 coding DNA: TGTGCCAGCACCTCAGGGGCTGGGGCCAACGTCCTGACTTTC. As protein: CASTSGAGANVLTF.

The table lists this clone with a few counts. The genes are TRBV2 and TRBJ1-2, with 8 positions matching TRBD1. Trimming cost V 3 bases and J 8 bases; bases outside gene matches: 8. Germline-derived CDR1 and CDR2 are SNHLY and FYNNEI. The CDR3 covers 14 residues. CDR3 sequence reads: CASSEDRVLRGYTF. The CDR3 DNA is TGTGCCAGCAGTGAGGACAGGGTGTTAAGGGGCTACACCTTC. Drawing the rest from reference TRBV2 and TRBJ1-2, the complete variable domain is EPEVTQTPSHQVTQMGQEVILRCVPISNHLYFYWYRQILGQKVEFLVSFYNNEISEKSEIFDDQFSVERPDGSNFTLKIRSTKLEDSAMYFCASSEDRVLRGYTFGSGTRLTVV.

The chain uses TRBV28 and TRBJ2-7, with TRBD1 matching 7 bases. The junction had 9 bases not matched to a gene; V was cut back by 8 bases and J by 2 bases. CDR1 is MDHEN, CDR2 SYDVKM, per germline. This CDR3 spans 14 amino acids. This chain's CDR3 is CASDYRGKTYEQYF. The CDR3 bases are TGTGCCAGCGATTACAGGGGAAAGACCTACGAGCAGTACTTC.

The chain combines TRBV5-1 with TRBJ1-1, with no clear D. The germline V gene has CDR1 SGHRS and CDR2 YFSETQ. The V gene lost 0 bases and the J gene lost 0 bases, with 9 bases spanning the gap. The CDR3 contains 15 residues. The CDR3, as DNA: TGCGCCAGCAGCTTGGGGGCAAACATGAACACTGAAGCTTTCTTT. The encoded protein is CASSLGANMNTEAFF.